This T cell receptor (beta chain) derives from a study of T cell repertoires in cytomegalovirus infection. Study conclusions and caveats: Dominant in the ex vivo response were TCR beta clonotypes restricted by HLA-C and specific for CMV.

With regard to this clonotype: Its specificity is not known.

From the reads, TCRdb called clonotypes with MiXCR, one entry per CDR3 protein. The data show 700,000 to 900,000 distinct CDR3 sequences, under 35% seen once. The germline CDR1 and CDR2 sequences are MNHEY and SMNVEV (reference sequence). This CDR3 contains 14 residues. The V and J ends lost 3 bases and 5 bases respectively, with 10 bases between them. This sequence was found in a human donor in good health (CMV status not recorded). Some clones in this sample may be carry-over from other donors' samples. This sample comprised cultured CD8+ T cells from PBMCs, obtained from culture after CMV antigen stimulation. This chain uses TRBV27 with TRBJ1-4, with a tentative D call TRBD1 (5 bases). CDR3 loop: CASSLRRVNEKLFF. The DNA of the CDR3 is TGTGCCAGCAGTTTGCGCAGGGTCAATGAAAAACTGTTTTTT.